The T cell receptor (beta chain) described here comes from a study of response to subunit inactivated influenza vaccine. The CDR3 loop spans 14 amino acids. The junction had 5 bases not matched to a gene; V was cut back by 5 bases and J by 4 bases. Per germline, CDR1 MNHNS and CDR2 SASEGT. Only a few counts were recorded for this clonotype. TCRdb analysed the RT-PCR reads with MiXCR anew, one entry per CDR3 protein. The sample yields fewer than 800,000 distinct CDR3 sequences, about 15% seen once. This clonotype originated in a man between 45 and 60 years old who received an inactivated influenza vaccine. V gene TRBV6-1 combines with J gene TRBJ1-2, with 9 positions matching TRBD1. The source was PBMCs from blood, collected about 12 days after vaccination. The CDR3 bases are TGTGCCAGCAGTACCGGGACAGGGTCCTATGGCTACACCTTC. Its protein product is CASSTGTGSYGYTF.